This T cell receptor beta chain was sequenced for a study of T cell responses to AZD1222 COVID-19 vaccine (dated by TCRdb to about 2021). Turning to the overall study: AZD1222 recipients with second doses at about 4 weeks or about 12 weeks were pooled, because spike-specific TCR depth and breadth did not differ between schedules. TCR sequencing covered fewer than 250 trial participants: 200 to 220 given two doses of AZD1222 and approximately 25 given two doses of MenACWY control vaccine. Trial participants were enrolled by age into 18-55, 56-69 and 70-plus year subgroups, with about 150, 27 and 61 TCR-sequenced participants respectively. Findings and caveats that apply to the study as a whole: Reportedly, almost half of the unique spike-specific TCRs recognized epitopes lying outside the regions that are mutated in the B.1.351 and B.1.1.7 variants. Because no day 14 peak-response samples were available, the repertoires could be characterized only after the peak T cell response. Conclusions about previously exposed vaccinees are limited, since just 5 to 7 AZD1222 recipients were seropositive for SARS-CoV-2 at baseline. The whole spike protein was spanned by vaccine-associated CD4 TCRs, and dominant responses were seen in regions 160-218 and 743-854. After two AZD1222 doses, spike-specific TCR breadth and depth were significantly higher than at day 0 and than in MenACWY recipients. The 56-69-year group was small, and its depth increase did not reach significance, likely because of low power. Most participants were white British and females outnumbered males, and the authors suggested that clonal diversity may have been underestimated.

About this clone: Its binding antigen is unknown. No much larger clone exists at a distance of one base, and base qualities are not known.

The time point label for this specimen denotes: baseline before first vaccination. Vaccinee samples were obtained from the UK trials COV001 and COV002, which included a single-blind randomized controlled phase 2/3 trial of AZD1222 (ChAdOx1 nCoV-19) in healthy adults. For TCRbeta chain sequencing, PBMC samples were collected from trial participants at day 0 and at day 28 after the second dose. The CDR3 regions of human TCRbeta chains were subjected to immunosequencing. Processing in the source paper ran as follows. TCRs in the repertoires were matched against a reference library of SARS-CoV-2-specific TCRs that had been generated with the MIRA antigen-specificity platform. Breadth was defined as the fraction of unique TCRs that were SARS-CoV-2-associated. Depth was defined as the fraction of total T cells that were SARS-CoV-2-associated. Each spike-specific TCR was assigned to its reactive spike region and to a CD4 or CD8 class using the MIRA data. Log10-transformed breadth and depth values were compared by one-way ANOVA with Sidak's multiple comparisons tests. What TCRdb holds here is the immuneACCESS table cut down to in-frame rearrangements. Part of the clones is not present; checked against another copy, under half of the missing clones reflect an unresolved V gene, and the others are unexplained. That table gives V, J and clone size, and the DNA gave D and trimming. The sample data list 90,000 to 150,000 clones, and roughly 89% of these were observed just once. The biggest ten clones account for about 4.5% of the sample.

The CDR3 runs 11 amino acids, cysteine and phenylalanine included. Just the 33-base CDR3 DNA is kept, in frame starting at base 1. Via the germline V gene, CDR1 is SGHRS and CDR2 YFSETQ. Trimming takes 4 bases from V and 7 bases from J, and the germline ends sit 9 bases apart. Recombination joined TRBV5-1 with TRBJ2-7; a tentative D match to TRBD2 spans 6 bases. Specimen: peripheral blood, collected on day 0 of AZD1222 vaccination. The origin of this receptor is an adult in good health. The bases read TGCGCCAGCAGCCAGGGAGGTGAGCAGTACTTC. It specifies CASSQGGEQYF.